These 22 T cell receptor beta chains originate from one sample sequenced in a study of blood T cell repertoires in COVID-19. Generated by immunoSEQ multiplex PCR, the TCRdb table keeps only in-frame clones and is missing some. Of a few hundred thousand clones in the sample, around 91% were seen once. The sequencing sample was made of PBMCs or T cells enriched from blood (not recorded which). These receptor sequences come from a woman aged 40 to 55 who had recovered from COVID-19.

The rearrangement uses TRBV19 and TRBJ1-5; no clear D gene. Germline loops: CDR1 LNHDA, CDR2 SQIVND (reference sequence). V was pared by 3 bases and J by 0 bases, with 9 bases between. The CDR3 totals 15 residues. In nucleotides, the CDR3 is TGTGCCAGTAGTATTGTTTGGAGTAGCAATCAGCCCCAGCATTTT. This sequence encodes CASSIVWSSNQPQHF.

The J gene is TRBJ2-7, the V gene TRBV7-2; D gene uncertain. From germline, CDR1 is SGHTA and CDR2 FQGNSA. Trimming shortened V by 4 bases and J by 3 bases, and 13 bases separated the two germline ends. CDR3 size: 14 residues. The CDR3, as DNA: TGTGCCAGCAGCTCCACTGGTCCATACTACGAGCAGTACTTC. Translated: CASSSTGPYYEQYF.

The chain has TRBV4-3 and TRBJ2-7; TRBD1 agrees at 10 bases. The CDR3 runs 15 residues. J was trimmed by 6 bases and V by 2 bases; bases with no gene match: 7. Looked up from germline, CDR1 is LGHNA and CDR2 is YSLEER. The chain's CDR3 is CASSQLGTGVGEQYF. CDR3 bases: TGCGCCAGCAGCCAATTAGGGACAGGGGTCGGCGAGCAGTACTTC.

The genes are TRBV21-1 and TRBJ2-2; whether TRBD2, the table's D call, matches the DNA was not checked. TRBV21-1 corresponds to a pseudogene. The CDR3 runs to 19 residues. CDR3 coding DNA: TGTGCCAGCAGCAAAGGAGGGGGCCGGCTAGCGGGAGACACCGGGGAGCTGTTTTTT. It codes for CASSKGGGRLAGDTGELFF.

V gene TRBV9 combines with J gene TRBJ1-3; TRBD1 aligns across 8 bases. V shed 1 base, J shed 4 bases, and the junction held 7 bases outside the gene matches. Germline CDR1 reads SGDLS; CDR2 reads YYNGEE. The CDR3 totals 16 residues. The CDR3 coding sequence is TGTGCCAGCAGCGTATTTGACAGGGGAGCAGGAAACACCATATATTTT. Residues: CASSVFDRGAGNTIYF. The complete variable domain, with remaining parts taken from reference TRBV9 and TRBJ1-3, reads DSGVTQTPKHLITATGQRVTLRCSPRSGDLSVYWYQQSLDQGLQFLIQYYNGEERAKGNILERFSAQQFPDLHSELNLSSLELGDSALYFCASSVFDRGAGNTIYFGEGSWLTVV.

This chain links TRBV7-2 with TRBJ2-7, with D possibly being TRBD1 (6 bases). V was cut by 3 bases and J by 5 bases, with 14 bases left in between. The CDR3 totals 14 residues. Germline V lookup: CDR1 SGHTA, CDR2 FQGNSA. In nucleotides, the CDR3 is TGTGCCAGCAGCTTCACAGGGTTTATAGACGAGCAGTACTTC. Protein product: CASSFTGFIDEQYF.

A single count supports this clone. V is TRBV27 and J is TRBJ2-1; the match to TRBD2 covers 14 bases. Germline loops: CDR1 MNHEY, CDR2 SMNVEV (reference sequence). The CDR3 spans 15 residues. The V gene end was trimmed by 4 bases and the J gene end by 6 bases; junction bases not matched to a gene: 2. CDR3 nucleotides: TGTGCCAGCAGTTCCGGACTAGCGGGGGGCAATGAGCAGTTCTTC. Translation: CASSSGLAGGNEQFF.

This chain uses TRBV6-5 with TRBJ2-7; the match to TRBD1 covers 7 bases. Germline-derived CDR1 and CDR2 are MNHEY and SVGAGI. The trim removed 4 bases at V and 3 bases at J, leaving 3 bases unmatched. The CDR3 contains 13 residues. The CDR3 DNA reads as TGTGCCAGCAGTTGGGACAGTTTCTACGAGCAGTACTTC. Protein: CASSWDSFYEQYF.

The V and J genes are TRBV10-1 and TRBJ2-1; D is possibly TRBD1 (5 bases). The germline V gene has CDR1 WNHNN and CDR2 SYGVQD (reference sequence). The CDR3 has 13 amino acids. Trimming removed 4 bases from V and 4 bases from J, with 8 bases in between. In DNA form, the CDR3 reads TGCGCCAGCAGTGTGGGGCAATACAATGAGCAGTTCTTC. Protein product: CASSVGQYNEQFF.

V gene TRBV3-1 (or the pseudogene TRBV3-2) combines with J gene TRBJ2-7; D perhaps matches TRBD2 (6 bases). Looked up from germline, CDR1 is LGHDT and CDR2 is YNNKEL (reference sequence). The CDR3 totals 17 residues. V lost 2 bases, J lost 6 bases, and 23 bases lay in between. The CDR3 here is CASSQRGIAESRGEQYF. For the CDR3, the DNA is TGTGCCAGCAGCCAAAGGGGAATAGCGGAGTCTCGGGGCGAGCAGTACTTC.

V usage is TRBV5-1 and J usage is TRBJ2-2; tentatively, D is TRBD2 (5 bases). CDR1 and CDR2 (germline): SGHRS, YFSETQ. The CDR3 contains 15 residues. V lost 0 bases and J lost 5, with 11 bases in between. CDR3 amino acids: CASSLDGPGTGELFF. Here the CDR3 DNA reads TGCGCCAGCAGCTTGGACGGGCCGGGAACCGGGGAGCTGTTTTTT.

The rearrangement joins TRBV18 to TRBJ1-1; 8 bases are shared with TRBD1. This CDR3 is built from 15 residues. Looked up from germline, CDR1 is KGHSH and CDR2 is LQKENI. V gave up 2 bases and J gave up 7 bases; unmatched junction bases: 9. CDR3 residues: CASSPRTGNAHEAFF. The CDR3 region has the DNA TGTGCCAGCTCACCAAGGACAGGGAATGCCCATGAAGCTTTCTTT.

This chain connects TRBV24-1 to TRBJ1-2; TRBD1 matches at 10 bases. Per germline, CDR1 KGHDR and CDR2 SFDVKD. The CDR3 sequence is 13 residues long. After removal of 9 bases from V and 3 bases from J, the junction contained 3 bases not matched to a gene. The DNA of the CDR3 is TGTGCCACCCGGGGGACAGGGGACTATGGCTACACCTTC. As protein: CATRGTGDYGYTF.

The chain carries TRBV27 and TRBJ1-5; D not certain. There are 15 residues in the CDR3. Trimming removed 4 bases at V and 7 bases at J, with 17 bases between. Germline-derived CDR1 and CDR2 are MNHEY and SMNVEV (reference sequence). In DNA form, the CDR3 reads TGTGCCAGCAGTTCCATTTCGTCGGTTTTCCAGCCCCAGCATTTT. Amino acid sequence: CASSSISSVFQPQHF.

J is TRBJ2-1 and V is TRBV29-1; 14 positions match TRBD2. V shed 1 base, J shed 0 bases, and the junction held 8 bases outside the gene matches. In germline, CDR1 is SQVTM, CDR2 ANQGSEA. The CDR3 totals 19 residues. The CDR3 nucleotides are TGCAGCGTTGAAGGAATCCACGGGACTAGCGGGAGCTCCTACAATGAGCAGTTCTTC. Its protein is CSVEGIHGTSGSSYNEQFF.

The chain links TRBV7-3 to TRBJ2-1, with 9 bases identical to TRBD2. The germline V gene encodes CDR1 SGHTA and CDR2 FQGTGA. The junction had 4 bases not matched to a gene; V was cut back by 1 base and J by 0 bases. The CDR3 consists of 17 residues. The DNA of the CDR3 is TGTGCCAGCAGCTTAAGACTAGCGGACTTCTCCTACAATGAGCAGTTCTTC. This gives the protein CASSLRLADFSYNEQFF.

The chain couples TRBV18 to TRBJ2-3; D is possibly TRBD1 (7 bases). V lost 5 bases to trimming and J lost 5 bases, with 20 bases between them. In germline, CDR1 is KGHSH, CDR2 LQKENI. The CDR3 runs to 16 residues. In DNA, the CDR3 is TGTGCCAGCTCAGCCCGATCTGGAGGGGGCGAAGATACGCAGTATTTT. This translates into CASSARSGGGEDTQYF.

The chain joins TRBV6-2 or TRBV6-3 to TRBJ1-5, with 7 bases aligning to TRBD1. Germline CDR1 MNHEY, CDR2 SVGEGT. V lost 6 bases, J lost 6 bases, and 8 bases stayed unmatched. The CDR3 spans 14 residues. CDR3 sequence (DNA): TGTGCCAGCAGCCTAACAGGGGAAGCTCAGCCCCAGCATTTT. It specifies CASSLTGEAQPQHF.

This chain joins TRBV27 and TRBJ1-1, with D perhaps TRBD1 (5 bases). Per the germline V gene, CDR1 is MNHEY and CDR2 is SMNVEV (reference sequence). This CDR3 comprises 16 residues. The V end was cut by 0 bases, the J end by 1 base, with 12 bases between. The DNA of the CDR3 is TGTGCCAGCAGTTTATCCCAGGGAACAGGGAACACTGAAGCTTTCTTT. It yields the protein CASSLSQGTGNTEAFF.

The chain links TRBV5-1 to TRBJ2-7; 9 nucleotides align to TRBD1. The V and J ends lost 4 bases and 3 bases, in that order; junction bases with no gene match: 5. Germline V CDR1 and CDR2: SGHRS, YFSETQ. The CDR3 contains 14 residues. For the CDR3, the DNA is TGCGCCAGCAGCGGGACAGGGAGTAGCTACGAGCAGTACTTC. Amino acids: CASSGTGSSYEQYF.

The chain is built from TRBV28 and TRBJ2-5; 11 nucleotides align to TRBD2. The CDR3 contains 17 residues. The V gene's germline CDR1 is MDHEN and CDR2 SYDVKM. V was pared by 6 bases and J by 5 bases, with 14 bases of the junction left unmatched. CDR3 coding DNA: TGTGCCAGCAGCCCCGTGGGGCTAGCGGGGGGCCGGGAGACCCAGTACTTC. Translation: CASSPVGLAGGRETQYF.

Here the CDR3 reads CASRYRGGYTF. The CDR3 coding sequence is TGTGCCAGCAGATACCGAGGGGGCTACACCTTC. J is TRBJ1-2 and V is TRBV28; D unresolved. Germline loops: CDR1 MDHEN, CDR2 SYDVKM. The CDR3 length is 11 residues. Trimming pared 6 bases from V and 8 bases from J, leaving 10 bases between.